This is a list of T cell receptor beta chains from one sample in a study of shared clonotypes between healthy human individuals. Data came from immunoSEQ multiplex PCR; TCRdb stores just in-frame clones and leaves some out. The sample carries 650,000 to 800,000 clones, over 55% recorded once. The source material was memory CD4+ T cells sorted from blood. The receptors here all came from a woman aged 25 to 45 in good health. Each CDR3 is given with its conserved first and last residue. The D gene is left open where the match is weak. The size of a clone is reported for some rows only, either as once, few or many, or as a class for expanded clones.

D gene	V gene	clone size	J gene	CDR3 protein	CDR3 DNA
.	TRBV28	.	TRBJ1-5	CASSFAGTTNQPQHF	TGTGCCAGCAGTTTCGCCGGGACAACTAATCAGCCCCAGCATTTT
.	TRBV21-1	once	TRBJ2-1	CASSNRGLPFYNEQFF	TGTGCCAGCAGCAACCGAGGGCTCCCCTTCTACAATGAGCAGTTCTTC
.	TRBV6-1	.	TRBJ2-7	CASSGAAGVSYEQYF	TGTGCCAGCAGTGGGGCGGCAGGGGTCTCCTACGAGCAGTACTTC
.	TRBV28	.	TRBJ2-1	CASSPDGILAPDNEQFF	TGTGCCAGCAGTCCGGACGGGATACTAGCTCCGGACAATGAGCAGTTCTTC
.	TRBV19	.	TRBJ1-1	CASRQIQGNTEAFF	TGTGCCAGTAGACAAATCCAGGGAAACACTGAAGCTTTCTTT
TRBD1	TRBV6-5	.	TRBJ2-1	CASSSGTAYYNEQFF	TGTGCCAGCAGTTCCGGGACAGCATATTACAATGAGCAGTTCTTC
.	TRBV27	.	TRBJ1-5	CASVAGGTSQHF	TGTGCCAGCGTTGCGGGGGGGACGTCCCAGCATTTT
TRBD2	TRBV5-1	few	TRBJ2-5	CASSSIAGQETQYF	TGCGCCAGCAGCTCTATAGCGGGTCAAGAGACCCAGTACTTC
.	TRBV2	.	TRBJ2-4	CAKGQPVSNIQYF	TGTGCCAAAGGACAGCCGGTCTCAAACATTCAGTACTTC
.	TRBV28	.	TRBJ1-2	CASSERRAPHYGYTF	TGTGCCAGCAGCGAACGGAGGGCCCCGCACTATGGCTACACCTTC
.	TRBV11-2	.	TRBJ2-7	CASSHDWGEQYF	TGTGCCAGCAGTCATGACTGGGGAGAGCAGTACTTC
.	TRBV27	.	TRBJ2-1	CASSLRGLGEQFF	TGTGCCAGCAGTTTAAGGGGACTCGGGGAGCAGTTCTTC
.	TRBV5-4	.	TRBJ1-5	CASSQEVQPNQPQHF	TGTGCCAGCAGCCAAGAAGTCCAGCCCAATCAGCCCCAGCATTTT
.	TRBV28	.	TRBJ1-1	CASSKRRTMAFF	TGTGCCAGCAGTAAACGGAGAACCATGGCTTTCTTT
TRBD2	TRBV11-2	once	TRBJ2-2	CASSLVASGNTGELFF	TGTGCCAGCAGCTTAGTGGCTAGCGGGAACACCGGGGAGCTGTTTTTT
TRBD1	TRBV28	.	TRBJ1-2	CASNDRGRSGERGYTF	TGTGCCAGCAACGACAGGGGGCGATCGGGTGAGCGGGGCTACACCTTC
.	TRBV7-9	.	TRBJ2-1	CASSFNWVGVSYNEQFF	TGTGCCAGCAGCTTCAATTGGGTGGGAGTATCCTACAATGAGCAGTTCTTC
TRBD1	TRBV4-1	.	TRBJ2-1	CASSQRADRAGNEQFF	TGCGCCAGCAGCCAAAGGGCGGACAGGGCCGGCAATGAGCAGTTCTTC
.	TRBV18	few	TRBJ1-2	CASSPADSGGYGYTF	TGTGCCAGCTCACCCGCCGACTCCGGGGGGTATGGCTACACCTTC
TRBD2	TRBV5-1	.	TRBJ2-3	CASRLTSGRSDTQYF	TGCGCCAGCAGGTTAACTAGCGGGAGGTCAGATACGCAGTATTTT
.	TRBV18	.	TRBJ2-6	CASSPKRDSSGANVLTF	TGTGCCAGCTCTCCTAAGCGAGACAGCTCTGGGGCCAACGTCCTGACTTTC
.	TRBV5-4	few	TRBJ2-7	CASSLGGQGGDEQYF	TGTGCCAGCAGTTTGGGGGGGCAGGGTGGTGACGAGCAGTACTTC
TRBD1	TRBV18	.	TRBJ1-1	CASSPPTGAQGTEAFF	TGTGCCAGCTCACCACCGACAGGGGCCCAGGGCACTGAAGCTTTCTTT
.	TRBV30	.	TRBJ1-2	CAWRFPGAYGYTF	TGTGCCTGGAGGTTCCCGGGGGCCTATGGCTACACCTTC
.	TRBV7-9	.	TRBJ1-1	CASSLNDDTEAFF	TGTGCCAGCAGCTTAAATGATGACACTGAAGCTTTCTTT
.	TRBV30	.	TRBJ2-3	CAGGGQITDTQYF	TGTGCCGGGGGGGGACAGATCACAGATACGCAGTATTTT
.	TRBV5-1	.	TRBJ2-4	CASSLLGAPSQNIQYF	TGCGCCAGCAGCTTGCTGGGGGCACCATCCCAAAACATTCAGTACTTC
.	TRBV19	.	TRBJ2-4	CASSILTGLSKNIQYF	TGTGCCAGTAGTATCTTGACAGGCCTATCCAAAAACATTCAGTACTTC
TRBD1	TRBV6-1	.	TRBJ1-2	CASSGQGIYGYTF	TGTGCCAGCAGCGGACAGGGGATTTATGGCTACACCTTC
.	TRBV6-1	few	TRBJ1-1	CASSQETNRDTEAFF	TGTGCCAGCAGTCAAGAAACGAACAGGGACACTGAAGCTTTCTTT
.	TRBV7-2	.	TRBJ2-5	CASSSQLQETQYF	TGTGCCAGCAGCTCTCAACTACAAGAGACCCAGTACTTC
.	TRBV20-1	.	TRBJ2-7	CSASPVDF	TGCAGTGCTAGTCCAGTAGACTTC
.	TRBV19	.	TRBJ1-4	CASTMKAGRAEKLFF	TGTGCCAGTACCATGAAGGCCGGGAGGGCTGAAAAACTGTTTTTT
TRBD2	TRBV2	.	TRBJ2-2	CASRRASGSDTGELFF	TGTGCCAGCAGAAGAGCTAGCGGGAGTGACACCGGGGAGCTGTTTTTT
TRBD2	TRBV9	.	TRBJ2-1	CASSVSTSGSYNEQFF	TGTGCCAGCAGCGTCTCAACTAGCGGGTCCTACAATGAGCAGTTCTTC
.	TRBV6-1	.	TRBJ2-7	CASGAELYSYEQYF	TGTGCCAGCGGGGCGGAGCTCTACTCCTACGAGCAGTACTTC
.	TRBV25-1	few	TRBJ2-7	CASSEGGGAYEQYF	TGTGCCAGCAGTGAAGGAGGGGGGGCCTACGAGCAGTACTTC
TRBD2	TRBV7-2	.	TRBJ2-7	CASSLAGGYEQYF	TGTGCCAGCAGCTTAGCCGGGGGGTACGAGCAGTACTTC
.	TRBV6-5	.	TRBJ2-2	CASSPVGPETGELFF	TGTGCCAGCAGCCCTGTGGGTCCAGAGACCGGGGAGCTGTTTTTT
TRBD2	TRBV5-4	.	TRBJ2-7	CASSLTSGSQDEQYF	TGTGCCAGCAGCTTGACTAGCGGGAGTCAGGACGAGCAGTACTTC
.	TRBV25-1	once	TRBJ1-3	CASSDKQGFNTIYF	TGTGCCAGCAGTGACAAGCAGGGGTTCAACACCATATATTTT
.	TRBV5-4	.	TRBJ1-3	CASSIQGAGNTIYF	TGTGCCAGCAGTATACAGGGAGCTGGAAACACCATATATTTT
TRBD2	TRBV28	once	TRBJ2-1	CASSLAGGPYNEQFF	TGTGCCAGCAGTCTAGCGGGAGGACCCTACAATGAGCAGTTCTTC
TRBD2	TRBV18	.	TRBJ2-7	CASSPRAGEYNEQYF	TGTGCCAGCTCACCCCGAGCGGGAGAATACAACGAGCAGTACTTC
TRBD2	TRBV9	.	TRBJ2-2	CASSVGLAGSHGELFF	TGTGCCAGCAGCGTAGGACTAGCGGGAAGTCACGGGGAGCTGTTTTTT
.	TRBV10-3	.	TRBJ2-5	CASSYSPTGETQYF	TGTGCCAGCAGTTACTCACCCACAGGGGAGACCCAGTACTTC
TRBD2	TRBV10-1	.	TRBJ2-3	CASSPLGTSGRLSPDTQYF	TGCGCCAGCAGTCCGCTAGGGACTAGCGGAAGATTATCCCCAGATACGCAGTATTTT
TRBD1	TRBV19	few	TRBJ1-5	CASSIQKGQGIMPQHF	TGTGCCAGTAGTATTCAAAAGGGACAGGGAATTATGCCCCAGCATTTT
.	TRBV28	.	TRBJ2-2	CASSRGAGELFF	TGTGCCAGCAGTAGGGGGGCCGGGGAGCTGTTTTTT
TRBD2	TRBV5-4	.	TRBJ2-5	CASSPGLAGIQETQYF	TGTGCCAGCAGCCCAGGACTAGCGGGAATCCAAGAGACCCAGTACTTC
.	TRBV5-4	.	TRBJ1-3	CASSLAAVRSGNTIYF	TGTGCCAGCAGCTTGGCCGCGGTCCGCTCTGGAAACACCATATATTTT
TRBD2	TRBV28	.	TRBJ2-7	CASASGYEQYF	TGTGCCAGCGCTAGCGGGTACGAGCAGTACTTC
.	TRBV19	many	TRBJ1-2	CASWTVNYGYTF	TGTGCCAGTTGGACGGTTAACTATGGCTACACCTTC
TRBD1	TRBV27	.	TRBJ2-7	CASSYRGLSYEQYF	TGTGCCAGCAGCTACAGGGGGCTCTCTTACGAGCAGTACTTC
.	TRBV5-1	.	TRBJ2-1	CASSLMNEQFF	TGCGCCAGCAGCTTGATGAATGAGCAGTTCTTC